This T cell receptor (beta chain) is drawn from a study of T cell responses to AZD1222 COVID-19 vaccine. Study outcomes and limitations: Among AZD1222 vaccinees, only six were seropositive at baseline.

A remark on this clone: Its target is unknown.

The repertoire was sequenced with immunoSEQ multiplex PCR; TCRdb's copy has only in-frame clones and lacks some. The table has about 100,000 clones, over 75% seen once. Germline V gene sequence: CDR1 MNHNS, CDR2 SASEGT. V lost 5 bases and J 9 bases, leaving 11 bases between the germline ends. CDR3 length: 12 amino acids. This material consisted of peripheral blood, taken on day 0 of MenACWY control vaccination. The genes are TRBV6-1 and TRBJ2-1; the D is unclear. The receptor comes from an adult in good health. The CDR3 loop is CASSYGSREQFF. The CDR3 region has the DNA TGTGCCAGCAGTTATGGTAGCCGTGAGCAGTTCTTC.